Presented here are 9 T cell receptor beta chains from one specimen sequenced in a study of T cell responses to AZD1222 COVID-19 vaccine. The repertoire was sequenced with immunoSEQ multiplex PCR; TCRdb's copy has only in-frame clones and lacks some. The table shows about 77,000 clones, with about 92% occurring only once. This specimen was peripheral blood, taken 28 days after the second AZD1222 dose. Receptor source: an adult who received the AZD1222 COVID-19 vaccine.

This chain links TRBV6-5 with TRBJ1-5; tentative D call: TRBD1 (6 bases). The V gene's germline CDR1 is MNHEY and CDR2 SVGAGI. This CDR3 contains 15 residues. V lost 2 bases to trimming and J lost 7 bases, with 15 bases between them. In DNA, the CDR3 is TGTGCCAGCAGTTACGATAGGGGGAAGGGGCAGCCCCAGCATTTT. This encodes CASSYDRGKGQPQHF.

This clone appeared a single time. The chain is built from TRBV10-3 and TRBJ2-5; the match to TRBD2 covers 12 bases. Germline lookup yields CDR1 ENHRY and CDR2 SYGVKD. This CDR3 contains 16 residues. Trimming took 4 bases from V and 2 from J; bases not matched to a gene: 5. The chain's CDR3 is CAISGGLAGSQETQYF. CDR3 DNA: TGTGCCATCAGTGGTGGACTAGCGGGATCACAAGAGACCCAGTACTTC.

This rearrangement joins TRBV19 to TRBJ1-2, with TRBD1 as a possible D gene (6 bases). V was clipped by 3 bases and J by 8 bases, with 16 bases between them. CDR3 length equals 14 residues. CDR1 and CDR2 (germline): LNHDA, SQIVND (reference sequence). The CDR3 reads CASSIGQGREGYTF. The DNA for the CDR3 is TGTGCCAGTAGTATCGGCCAGGGGCGAGAGGGCTACACCTTC.

This chain connects TRBV5-5 to TRBJ2-1; D is tentatively TRBD1 or TRBD2 (7 bases each). Germline CDR1 SGHKS, CDR2 YYEKEE (reference sequence). The V and J ends lost 4 bases and 8 bases respectively, with 19 bases between them. The CDR3 totals 15 residues. CDR3 nucleotides: TGTGCCAGCAGCCCGACACCAGGGGGGGGACATGAGCAGTTCTTC. Translated: CASSPTPGGGHEQFF.

The chain carries TRBV11-2 and TRBJ2-5; TRBD2 agrees at 7 bases. CDR3 size: 16 residues. Trimming at V came to 5 bases and at J to 1 base, leaving 10 bases not matched to a gene. In germline, CDR1 is SGHAT, CDR2 FQNNGV. CDR3 region: CASSRKVPGGQETQYF. CDR3 DNA sequence: TGTGCCAGCAGCCGAAAGGTCCCGGGGGGCCAAGAGACCCAGTACTTC.

The gene calls are TRBV15 and TRBJ1-3; D is unclear. V was shortened by 3 bases and J by 0 bases, with 12 bases between the two germline ends. The CDR3 length is 16 residues. Germline CDR1 is LNHNV and CDR2 is YYDKDF (reference sequence). The CDR3 coding sequence is TGTGCCACCAGCAGCGGCCTTCCAAGCTCTGGAAACACCATATATTTT. Its protein product is CATSSGLPSSGNTIYF. Drawing the rest from reference TRBV15 and TRBJ1-3, the complete variable domain is DAMVIQNPRYQVTQFGKPVTLSCSQTLNHNVMYWYQQKSSQAPKLLFHYYDKDFNNEADTPDNFQSRRPNTSFCFLDIRSPGLGDTAMYLCATSSGLPSSGNTIYFGEGSWLTVV.

The chain has TRBV6-5 and TRBJ2-5; D unclear. From germline, CDR1 is MNHEY and CDR2 SVGAGI. The CDR3 is 11 residues long. Trimming left V 4 bases short and J 5 bases short, with 5 bases between. This CDR3 reads CASSFQETQYF. In nucleotides, the CDR3 is TGTGCCAGCAGTTTTCAGGAGACCCAGTACTTC.

J is TRBJ1-2 and V is TRBV25-1; D call uncertain. Germline CDR1 and CDR2: MGHDK and SYGVNS. The CDR3 extends over 13 amino acids. Trimming cost V 0 bases and J 6 bases, with 8 bases left between them. CDR3 in amino acids: CASSEYIGDGYTF. The DNA for the CDR3 is TGTGCCAGCAGTGAATATATTGGAGATGGCTACACCTTC.

The J gene is TRBJ1-2, the V gene TRBV5-1; TRBD1 matches 8 bases. Unmatched junction bases numbered 13, after V lost 4 bases and J lost 8 bases. Germline V lookup: CDR1 SGHRS, CDR2 YFSETQ. CDR3 length: 15 amino acids. The CDR3 DNA reads TGCGCCAGCAGCATAGGACAGGGACAACTCGAGGGCTACACCTTC. This sequence encodes CASSIGQGQLEGYTF.